The 26 T cell receptor beta chains given below trace back to one sample, sequenced in a study of T-cell memory formation after mild COVID-19. TCRdb re-called the 5' RACE reads with MiXCR, one entry per CDR3 protein. The profile shows fewer than 75,000 distinct CDR3 sequences, less than 15% of them singletons. Sequencing was carried out using PBMCs or a T cell subset sorted from them (not recorded which). Source of these receptors: a young man who had mild COVID-19 (a few samples of this study predate the infection). Cell type and time point are not known.

A note on this clonotype: A much larger clone lies a single base off, so this may be a read error. The V gene is TRBV7-3, the J gene TRBJ2-5; weak D call: TRBD1 (6 bases). With 5 bases removed from V and 9 bases from J, the gap between germline ends came to 16 bases. In germline, CDR1 is SGHTA, CDR2 FQGTGA. The CDR3 totals 13 residues. CDR3 amino acids: CASSTDGPGAQYF. CDR3 nucleotides: TGTGCCAGCAGCACCGACGGCCCAGGGGCCCAGTACTTC.

J is TRBJ1-2 and V is TRBV5-1; a possible D gene is TRBD1 (6 bases). There are 15 residues in the CDR3. With 0 bases removed from V and 7 bases from J, the gap between germline ends came to 16 bases. From germline, CDR1 is SGHRS and CDR2 YFSETQ. The CDR3 loop is CASSLEPGAPGGYTF. For the CDR3, the DNA is TGCGCCAGCAGCTTGGAGCCGGGGGCACCGGGTGGCTACACCTTC.

This clonotype was counted a few times. The chain carries TRBV3-1 and TRBJ1-4; D unresolved. This CDR3 spans 15 amino acids. With 0 bases removed from V and 11 bases from J, the gap between germline ends came to 16 bases. Germline V CDR1 and CDR2: LGHDT, YNNKEL (reference sequence). CDR3 in amino acids: CASSQDLTATGKLFF. Written as DNA, the CDR3 is TGTGCCAGCAGCCAAGATCTGACTGCGACCGGGAAACTGTTTTTT.

This clonotype was seen ten or more times. The genes are TRBV20-1 and TRBJ2-1, with 8 bases aligning to TRBD1. J was trimmed by 8 bases and V by 3 bases; bases with no gene match: 3. The CDR3 sequence is 12 residues long. Germline CDR1 reads DFQATT; CDR2 reads SNEGSKA (reference sequence). CDR3 in DNA: TGCAGTGCTAGTCGGACAGGGCATGAGCAGTTCTTC. It specifies CSASRTGHEQFF.

This clonotype appeared many times. V usage is TRBV7-3 and J usage is TRBJ2-3, with D possibly being TRBD1 (6 bases). Trimming shortened V by 5 bases and J by 2 bases, and 11 bases separated the two germline ends. The length of the CDR3 is 14 residues. The germline CDR1 and CDR2 sequences are SGHTA and FQGTGA. The CDR3 DNA reads TGTGCCAGCAGCCTCGACAGGACCACAGATACGCAGTATTTT. Translation gives CASSLDRTTDTQYF.

This clonotype appeared a few times. V usage is TRBV7-9 and J usage is TRBJ2-1; D ambiguous. The CDR3 is made up of 13 amino acids. Trimming removed 5 bases at V and 7 bases at J, with 12 bases between. The germline V gene encodes CDR1 SEHNR and CDR2 FQNEAQ (reference sequence). CDR3 residues: CASSPNHGNEQFF. The CDR3, as DNA: TGTGCCAGCAGCCCAAATCATGGGAATGAGCAGTTCTTC.

The J gene is TRBJ2-3, the V gene TRBV10-2, with 13 positions matching TRBD2. Losses at the gene ends were 3 bases for V and 0 bases for J; bases not matched to a gene: 6. The CDR3 totals 18 residues. Germline lookup yields CDR1 WSHSY and CDR2 SAAADI. The CDR3 bases are TGCGCCAGCAGTGACCTGGGACTAGCGGGGCCTAGCACAGATACGCAGTATTTT. As protein: CASSDLGLAGPSTDTQYF.

This clonotype has more than one count but fewer than ten. The V call is TRBV3-1, the J call TRBJ1-5, with D tentatively TRBD1 (6 bases). Germline V lookup: CDR1 LGHDT, CDR2 YNNKEL (reference sequence). Trimming left V 2 bases short and J 6 bases short, with 8 bases between. The CDR3 consists of 13 residues. CDR3 loop: CASSQRGGQPQHF. Written as DNA, the CDR3 is TGTGCCAGCAGCCAAAGGGGGGGTCAGCCCCAGCATTTT.

A few counts support this clonotype. V usage is TRBV6-5 and J usage is TRBJ1-1; D not certain. V gave up 5 bases and J gave up 1 base, with 8 bases separating them. Germline V gives CDR1 MNHEY, CDR2 SVGAGI. This CDR3 has 13 amino acids. DNA for the CDR3: TGTGCCAGCAGTCGTAACAGGAACACTGAAGCTTTCTTT. It codes for CASSRNRNTEAFF.

This clonotype was seen ten or more times. This chain joins TRBV5-1 and TRBJ2-2, with D possibly TRBD1 on 6 matching bases. The CDR3 sequence is 14 residues long. V was trimmed by 0 bases and J by 4 bases, leaving 7 bases between them. Germline V gene data show CDR1 as SGHRS and CDR2 as YFSETQ. The CDR3 sequence: CASSLVQGTGELFF. The CDR3 DNA reads as TGCGCCAGCAGCTTGGTACAGGGCACCGGGGAGCTGTTTTTT.

This clonotype has a count of ten or more. The rearrangement uses TRBV5-1 and TRBJ2-1; 7 positions agree with TRBD2. Trimming took 6 bases from V and 5 from J; bases not matched to a gene: 8. This CDR3 region has 14 residues. Per germline, CDR1 SGHRS and CDR2 YFSETQ. CDR3 sequence reads: CASILERGHNEQFF. CDR3 nucleotide sequence: TGCGCCAGCATCCTTGAGCGGGGCCACAATGAGCAGTTCTTC.

The chain recombines TRBV6-2 or TRBV6-3 with TRBJ1-5, with 9 bases lining up with TRBD1. After removal of 4 bases from V and 2 bases from J, the junction contained 6 bases not matched to a gene. CDR3 length equals 16 residues. Germline V gives CDR1 MNHEY, CDR2 SVGEGT. The CDR3 region is CASSWGTGSGNQPQHF. In nucleotides, the CDR3 is TGTGCCAGCAGTTGGGGGACAGGGTCGGGCAATCAGCCCCAGCATTTT.

Judged by abundance, this clonotype is medium-sized. This chain links TRBV24-1 with TRBJ2-2; no definite D call. The CDR3 totals 15 residues. Germline assignment: CDR1 KGHDR and CDR2 SFDVKD. Trimming cost V 3 bases and J 4 bases, with 11 bases left between them. CDR3 region: CATSDRTEPTGELFF. The DNA of the CDR3 is TGTGCCACCAGTGATAGGACCGAACCCACCGGGGAGCTGTTTTTT.

This clonotype was observed a few times. This rearrangement joins TRBV7-2 to TRBJ2-7; 7 positions match TRBD1. V dropped 4 bases and J dropped 0; count of bases not matched to a gene: 3. CDR1 and CDR2 from the germline V gene are SGHTA and FQGNSA. CDR3 length: 14 amino acids. The DNA for the CDR3 is TGTGCCAGCAGCTCCAGACAGGGCTCCTACGAGCAGTACTTC. This gives the protein CASSSRQGSYEQYF.

In its sample, this clonotype was seen many times. The CDR3 bases are TGCGCCAGCAGCCAAGGTCGAGCGTGGACAGATACGCAGTATTTT. It specifies CASSQGRAWTDTQYF. J is TRBJ2-3 and V is TRBV4-3; D call uncertain. V gave up 1 base and J gave up 3 bases, with 11 bases separating them. This CDR3 is built from 15 residues. CDR1 and CDR2 from the germline V gene are LGHNA and YSLEER.

This clonotype was observed a handful of times. The genes are TRBV7-2 and TRBJ2-1, with TRBD2 identical over 9 bases. CDR3 size: 13 residues. Germline CDR1 and CDR2: SGHTA and FQGNSA. The V and J ends lost 4 bases and 9 bases, in that order; junction bases with no gene match: 4. For the CDR3, the DNA is TGTGCCAGCAGCTCCGGGACTAGCCCTGAGCAGTTCTTC. It is translated as CASSSGTSPEQFF. Full variable domain (remainder filled in from reference TRBV7-2 and TRBJ2-1): GAGVSQSPSNKVTEKGKDVELRCDPISGHTALYWYRQSLGQGLEFLIYFQGNSAPDKSGLPSDRFSAERTGGSVSTLTIQRTQQEDSAVYLCASSSGTSPEQFFGPGTRLTVL.

This clonotype came up many times. The J gene is TRBJ1-6, the V gene TRBV6-5; weak D call: TRBD1 (5 bases). V lost 8 bases to trimming and J lost 0 bases, with 14 bases between them. The CDR3 has 16 residues. Germline V lookup: CDR1 MNHEY, CDR2 SVGAGI. The CDR3 protein is CASHRGWPSYNSPLHF. CDR3 sequence (DNA): TGTGCCAGCCATCGGGGGTGGCCCTCCTATAATTCACCCCTCCACTTT.

As to this clonotype: A clone one base away is much larger, so this may be a read error. This chain uses TRBV7-2 with TRBJ2-7, with TRBD2 matching 9 bases. Trimming cost V 9 bases and J 0 bases; bases outside gene matches: 6. Per germline, CDR1 SGHTA and CDR2 FQGNSA. This CDR3 region has 14 residues. CDR3 bases: TGTGCCAGAAGCCAACTAGCGGGCTCCTACGAGCAGTACTTC. Amino acids: CARSQLAGSYEQYF.

A few counts support this clonotype. The genes are TRBV19 and TRBJ2-1, with 9 bases fitting TRBD2. There are 15 residues in the CDR3. Germline CDR1 and CDR2: LNHDA and SQIVND (reference sequence). Germline trimming cut 4 bases from V and 7 bases from J; bases unmatched to any gene: 8. In DNA form, the CDR3 reads TGTGCCAGTAGTAATCCGGCGGGGGGGGTAAATGAGCAGTTCTTC. Its protein product is CASSNPAGGVNEQFF.

This clonotype was detected a few times. This sequence joins TRBV27 and TRBJ1-1; TRBD1 is a possible D gene (6 bases). CDR3 size: 15 residues. The germline V gene has CDR1 MNHEY and CDR2 SMNVEV (reference sequence). The germline V and J ends were trimmed by 2 bases and 1 base, with 11 bases remaining between them. The CDR3 nucleotides are TGTGCCAGCAGTTTACATGTGGGGGCGAACACTGAAGCTTTCTTT. Translated, it gives CASSLHVGANTEAFF.

CDR3 residues: CASTPQGGFGTDTQYF. CDR3 bases: TGTGCCAGCACCCCTCAGGGGGGGTTCGGCACAGATACGCAGTATTTT. V is TRBV28 and J is TRBJ2-3; D tentatively reads TRBD1 or TRBD2 (7 bases each). Germline CDR1 is MDHEN and CDR2 is SYDVKM. The V end was cut by 7 bases, the J end by 1 base, with 18 bases between. This CDR3 comprises 16 residues. Full variable domain (rest looked up from reference TRBV28 and TRBJ2-3): DVKVTQSSRYLVKRTGEKVFLECVQDMDHENMFWYRQDPGLGLRLIYFSYDVKMKEKGDIPEGYSVSREKKERFSLILESASTNQTSMYLCASTPQGGFGTDTQYFGPGTRLTVL.

This clonotype was seen more than once but under ten times. The chain employs TRBV7-9 and TRBJ1-5, with D uncertain. The CDR3 runs 12 residues. V was clipped by 2 bases and J by 5 bases, with 4 bases between them. Germline V gene lookup returns CDR1 SEHNR and CDR2 FQNEAQ (reference sequence). CDR3 amino acids: CASSLQDQPQHF. The CDR3 coding sequence is TGTGCCAGCAGCTTACAGGATCAGCCCCAGCATTTT.

In its sample, this clonotype was seen many times. The chain couples TRBV24-1 to TRBJ2-3, with TRBD1 identical over 7 bases. This CDR3 contains 13 residues. Germline loops: CDR1 KGHDR, CDR2 SFDVKD. Germline trimming cut 5 bases from V and 8 bases from J; bases unmatched to any gene: 6. The CDR3 sequence is CATSAGDRSTQYF. The CDR3, as DNA: TGTGCCACCAGTGCCGGGGACAGATCTACGCAGTATTTT.

This clonotype was counted only a few times. The chain recombines TRBV20-1 with TRBJ2-7; either TRBD1 or TRBD2 may fit D (5 bases each). Trimming left V 2 bases short and J 2 bases short, with 16 bases between. This CDR3 has 15 amino acids. Per the germline V gene, CDR1 is DFQATT and CDR2 is SNEGSKA (reference sequence). CDR3 region: CSARPLGTMAYEQYV. CDR3 in DNA: TGCAGTGCTAGACCACTTGGGACCATGGCCTACGAGCAGTACGTC.

Many counts were recorded for this clonotype. The chain couples TRBV7-9 to TRBJ2-1; 8 bases agree with TRBD2. V dropped 6 bases and J dropped 2; count of bases not matched to a gene: 6. The CDR3 spans 15 residues. Germline V gene sequence: CDR1 SEHNR, CDR2 FQNEAQ (reference sequence). The CDR3 region has the DNA TGTGCCAGCAGACTCCGGGGGGGACCCTACAATGAGCAGTTCTTC. Protein sequence: CASRLRGGPYNEQFF.

The rearrangement uses TRBV12-3 or TRBV12-4 and TRBJ1-1, with D perhaps matching TRBD1 (5 bases). V shed 2 bases and J shed 6 bases, with 13 bases lying between them. This CDR3 has 14 residues. The CDR3 coding sequence is TGTGCCAGCAGTTTAAGGACCCGGGGGGCTGAAGCTTTCTTT. The encoded protein is CASSLRTRGAEAFF.